This TCR beta chain derives from a study of cytomegalovirus exposure and HLA in healthy donors. Overall study results and limits: A later analysis reported that several of the most significant clusters appeared to be linked to common viral pathogens, among them Epstein-Barr virus.

This clone was seen a handful of times. The antigen is unknown. Researchers ran the PCR with 60 Vbeta and 13 Jbeta primers. The data were produced by immunoSEQ multiplex PCR, yet TCRdb's version contains in-frame clones alone and is incomplete. The table lists 100,000 to 150,000 clones, about 80% of them singletons. This receptor was taken from a woman between 45 and 65 years old in good health and CMV-seronegative. Sequencing was performed on PBMCs.

CDR3 DNA sequence: TGTGCCGGGGGACAGCCAAGGGATGGCTACACCTTC. This translates into CAGGQPRDGYTF. This sequence joins TRBV7-2 and TRBJ1-2; 7 nucleotides agree with TRBD1. The CDR3 consists of 12 residues. With V trimmed by 11 bases and J by 6 bases, 9 bases remained unmatched. Germline CDR1 reads SGHTA; CDR2 reads FQGNSA.